Presented here are 32 T cell receptor beta chains from one specimen sequenced in a study of response to subunit inactivated influenza vaccine. MiXCR, applied by TCRdb to the RT-PCR reads, yields one record per CDR3 protein. The sample has under 750,000 distinct CDR3 sequences, approximately 10% seen once. This material consisted of PBMCs from blood, taken on the day of vaccination. All receptors come from a man between 45 and 60 years old who received an inactivated influenza vaccine.

There are a few counts of this clonotype. The chain links TRBV4-1 to TRBJ2-1; 8 bases are a match to TRBD2. Germline-derived CDR1 and CDR2 are MGHRA and YSYEKL. This CDR3 is built from 14 residues. V dropped 1 base and J dropped 15; count of bases not matched to a gene: 11. The CDR3 region is CASSQVRQAGVGFF. The DNA for the CDR3 is TGCGCCAGCAGCCAAGTACGCCAAGCGGGAGTTGGGTTCTTC.

The genes are TRBV6-5 and TRBJ2-5; TRBD1 might be the D (5 bases). Germline lookup yields CDR1 MNHEY and CDR2 SVGAGI. V was trimmed by 0 bases and J by 1 base, leaving 9 bases between them. The CDR3 is made up of 15 amino acids. The CDR3 DNA is TGTGCCAGCAGTTACTCGTGGGGCGTCCAAGAGACCCAGTACTTC. Amino acid sequence: CASSYSWGVQETQYF.

The chain has TRBV14 and TRBJ1-1, with TRBD1 matching over 7 bases. This CDR3 is 12 amino acids long. Germline V CDR1 and CDR2: SGHDN, FVKESK. The junction had 3 bases not matched to a gene; V was cut back by 1 base and J by 10 bases. The chain's CDR3 is CASSQGTGRAFF. As DNA, the CDR3 is TGTGCCAGCAGCCAAGGGACAGGTCGAGCTTTCTTT.

This clonotype appeared many times. The chain couples TRBV7-2 to TRBJ2-1; the D gene is possibly TRBD1 (5 bases). The CDR3 is 13 amino acids. Trimming removed 1 base from V and 9 bases from J, with 10 bases in between. The germline gives CDR1 SGHTA, CDR2 FQGNSA. The CDR3: CASSLGTQSEQFF. Here the CDR3 DNA reads TGTGCCAGCAGCTTAGGGACACAAAGTGAGCAGTTCTTC.

Ten or more counts support this clonotype. V and J are TRBV29-1 and TRBJ2-7; D remains unclear. Germline lookup yields CDR1 SQVTM and CDR2 ANQGSEA. This CDR3 is built from 11 residues. V was cut by 3 bases and J by 3 bases, with 6 bases left in between. The CDR3 spells CSVDTSYEQYF. The CDR3 DNA sequence: TGCAGCGTTGATACCAGCTACGAGCAGTACTTC.

This clonotype has a handful of counts. J is TRBJ1-1 and V is TRBV15; D ambiguous. V shed 0 bases and J shed 0 bases, with 8 bases lying between them. CDR1 and CDR2 from the germline V gene are LNHNV and YYDKDF (reference sequence). The CDR3 has 15 residues. The CDR3 loop reads CATSRDRQLNTEAFF. The CDR3 DNA is TGTGCCACCAGCAGAGATCGGCAGCTGAACACTGAAGCTTTCTTT.

This clonotype appeared a few times. CDR3 coding DNA: TGCGCCAGCAGCCAAGATCTAAGGACATTTGGACCCTACGAGCAGTACTTC. Translated, it gives CASSQDLRTFGPYEQYF. The chain has TRBV4-3 and TRBJ2-7, with D possibly TRBD1 on 5 matching bases. V shed 0 bases and J shed 2 bases, with 17 bases lying between them. The V gene's germline CDR1 is LGHNA and CDR2 YSLEER. This CDR3 has 17 amino acids.

This clonotype was recorded a few times. This chain connects TRBV29-1 to TRBJ1-1, with a weak D call TRBD1 (6 bases). The V end lost 0 bases, the J end lost 0 bases, and 11 bases lay between the germline ends. This CDR3 is 15 amino acids long. Germline lookup yields CDR1 SQVTM and CDR2 ANQGSEA. The CDR3 nucleotides read TGCAGCGTTGAAGAAACGCAGGGGATGAACACTGAAGCTTTCTTT. It yields the protein CSVEETQGMNTEAFF.

This clonotype was counted only a few times. J is TRBJ2-3 and V is TRBV12-3 or TRBV12-4; TRBD2 matches at 9 bases. The CDR3 has 16 residues. Trimming removed 3 bases from V and 2 bases from J; junction bases left unmatched: 6. The CDR3 loop reads CASSFSAGGATDTQYF. As DNA, the CDR3 is TGTGCCAGCAGTTTTTCAGCGGGGGGAGCCACAGATACGCAGTATTTT.

V usage is TRBV28 and J usage is TRBJ2-5; TRBD2 might be the D (7 bases). The CDR3 loop spans 16 amino acids. Between the trimmed V and J ends, which lost 3 bases and 5 bases, there was a span of 19 bases. CDR1 is MDHEN and CDR2 is SYDVKM in the germline V gene. The DNA for the CDR3 is TGTGCCAGCAGTTTTATAAGTGGGGGGGGCGTGGAGACCCAGTACTTC. This gives the protein CASSFISGGGVETQYF.

This chain links TRBV3-1 with TRBJ2-5; no reliable D call. The ends were cut back, 2 bases at V and 2 bases at J, with 9 bases in the middle. The CDR3 spans 14 residues. Germline lookup yields CDR1 LGHDT and CDR2 YNNKEL (reference sequence). This CDR3 is CASSQPEPQETQYF. The CDR3 nucleotides read TGTGCCAGCAGCCAACCGGAACCACAAGAGACCCAGTACTTC.

The genes are TRBV20-1 and TRBJ2-1, with D possibly matching TRBD1 (5 bases). The CDR3 runs 14 residues. Trimming stripped 6 bases from V and 2 bases from J, with 14 bases between. CDR1 and CDR2 (germline): DFQATT, SNEGSKA (reference sequence). As DNA, the CDR3 is TGCAGTGCCGATCAGGGCAGGGCCTACAATGAGCAGTTCTTC. Translating gives CSADQGRAYNEQFF.

There are many counts of this clonotype. The chain couples TRBV7-3 to TRBJ2-2, with 8 bases identical to TRBD1. Trimming removed 5 bases from V and 1 base from J; junction bases left unmatched: 3. Per germline, CDR1 SGHTA and CDR2 FQGTGA. The CDR3 is 15 amino acids. The chain's CDR3 is CASSRTGRNTGELFF. CDR3 in DNA: TGTGCCAGCAGCCGGACAGGGAGGAACACCGGGGAGCTGTTTTTT.

V usage is TRBV5-1 and J usage is TRBJ1-1; D call uncertain. The CDR3 is 14 amino acids. Germline CDR1 is SGHRS and CDR2 is YFSETQ. V lost 4 bases and J lost 1, with 11 bases in between. The CDR3 region has the DNA TGCGCCAGCAGCCTCCGGGCCCAGAACACTGAAGCTTTCTTT. Protein sequence: CASSLRAQNTEAFF.

The chain has TRBV2 and TRBJ2-1; 9 nucleotides agree with TRBD2. The CDR3 length is 13 residues. V trimming: 10 bases; J trimming: 8 bases; junction bases outside the gene matches: 9. The germline V gene encodes CDR1 SNHLY and CDR2 FYNNEI. The DNA for the CDR3 is TGTGCCATCCCATATAGCGGGGGCCATGAGCAGTTCTTC. Its translation is CAIPYSGGHEQFF.

This sequence joins TRBV10-3 and TRBJ1-5; no clear D. Trimming shortened V by 4 bases and J by 1 base, and 8 bases separated the two germline ends. This CDR3 spans 14 amino acids. Germline CDR1 reads ENHRY; CDR2 reads SYGVKD. CDR3 sequence: CAISGKRSNQPQHF. For the CDR3, the DNA is TGTGCCATCAGTGGCAAGAGGAGCAATCAGCCCCAGCATTTT.

Notes on this clonotype: This may be a read error, as it is one base from a much larger clone. The chain recombines TRBV2 with TRBJ2-1; 10 nucleotides match TRBD2. Germline CDR1 and CDR2: SNHLY and FYNNEI. Trimming at V came to 6 bases and at J to 0 bases, leaving 2 bases not matched to a gene. The CDR3 loop spans 15 amino acids. The CDR3 DNA reads TGTGCCAGCAGAAGCGGGGGGGGCTCCTACAATGAGCAGTTCTTC. It codes for CASRSGGGSYNEQFF.

V and J are TRBV7-2 and TRBJ1-1; D unresolved. The germline V gene has CDR1 SGHTA and CDR2 FQGNSA. The CDR3 sequence is 13 residues long. V lost 5 bases to trimming and J lost 5 bases, with 12 bases between them. The CDR3 DNA reads as TGTGCCAGCAGCCTGAGCCTGGGGACTGAAGCTTTCTTT. Protein sequence: CASSLSLGTEAFF.

This chain uses TRBV7-8 with TRBJ2-5; D is undetermined. The germline V gene has CDR1 SGHVS and CDR2 FQNEAQ. The CDR3 has 15 residues. Trimming shortened V by 5 bases and J by 1 base, and 14 bases separated the two germline ends. For the CDR3, the DNA is TGTGCCAGCAGCAAGAGACCAGGCAGCCAAGAGACCCAGTACTTC. Its protein product is CASSKRPGSQETQYF.

J is TRBJ2-7 and V is TRBV20-1, with TRBD1 as a possible D gene (6 bases). The CDR3 has 14 amino acids. V dropped 1 base and J dropped 2 bases, with 12 bases sitting between them. Germline-derived CDR1 and CDR2 are DFQATT and SNEGSKA (reference sequence). CDR3 nucleotides: TGCAGTGCTAGAGGACAGGTCAGGACCTACGAGCAGTACTTC. Its translation is CSARGQVRTYEQYF.

On this clonotype itself: A much larger clone is a single base away; this may be a read error. The chain combines TRBV4-2 with TRBJ2-7; 9 bases map to TRBD1. The germline V gene encodes CDR1 LGHNA and CDR2 YNFKEQ. This CDR3 is built from 14 residues. Trimming removed 3 bases from V and 9 bases from J; junction bases left unmatched: 9. CDR3 DNA: TGTGCCAGCAGCCAGGGCGGACAGGGGTCCGGGCAGTACTTC. It encodes CASSQGGQGSGQYF.

This clonotype was recorded many times. The chain carries TRBV25-1 and TRBJ2-2; D is unresolved. V lost 0 bases to trimming and J lost 5 bases, with 4 bases between them. The germline CDR1 and CDR2 sequences are MGHDK and SYGVNS. This CDR3 contains 13 residues. The CDR3 DNA is TGTGCCAGCAGTGAATATAATACCGGGGAGCTGTTTTTT. Translated, it gives CASSEYNTGELFF.

In this sample, this clonotype turned up many times. This sequence joins TRBV12-3 or TRBV12-4 and TRBJ2-7, with TRBD1 as a possible D gene (5 bases). The CDR3 is 14 amino acids. V was clipped by 1 base and J by 3 bases, with 10 bases between them. DNA of the CDR3: TGTGCCAGCAGTTTAGAGGGAAGGGGCTACGAGCAGTACTTC. Its protein is CASSLEGRGYEQYF.

A note on this clonotype: Possible read error: a much larger clone is one base away. The gene calls are TRBV12-3 or TRBV12-4 and TRBJ2-2; a weak D match, TRBD2 (6 bases). V was shortened by 1 base and J by 7 bases, with 13 bases between the two germline ends. The CDR3 runs to 15 residues. The CDR3 bases are TGTGCCAGCAGTTTAGTCGGGAGCGTCGGCGGGGAGCTGTTTTTT. Its translation is CASSLVGSVGGELFF.

V usage is TRBV4-2 and J usage is TRBJ2-5; 8 nucleotides agree with TRBD2. The germline V gene has CDR1 LGHNA and CDR2 YNFKEQ. The length of the CDR3 is 17 residues. Unmatched junction bases numbered 8, after V lost 1 base and J lost 1 base. CDR3 sequence: CASSQGSYSGVQETQYF. In nucleotides, the CDR3 is TGTGCCAGCAGCCAAGGGTCCTATAGCGGGGTCCAAGAGACCCAGTACTTC.

In its sample, this clonotype was seen a few times. This rearrangement joins TRBV18 to TRBJ2-1; TRBD1 is a possible D gene (6 bases). V was shortened by 3 bases and J by 10 bases, with 13 bases between the two germline ends. The CDR3 has 13 amino acids. Looked up from germline, CDR1 is KGHSH and CDR2 is LQKENI. CDR3 amino acids: CASSPTGIREQFF. The CDR3, as DNA: TGTGCCAGCTCACCGACAGGAATTCGCGAGCAGTTCTTC.

This clonotype turned up a few times. The V call is TRBV20-1, the J call TRBJ2-1; no clear D gene. Trimming stripped 3 bases from V and 1 base from J, with 10 bases between. From germline, CDR1 is DFQATT and CDR2 SNEGSKA (reference sequence). The CDR3 covers 14 residues. Written as DNA, the CDR3 is TGCAGTGCTAGTATCCTGCGGTCCTACAATGAGCAGTTCTTC. This codes for CSASILRSYNEQFF.

This rearrangement joins TRBV7-9 to TRBJ2-1, with 9 bases matching TRBD2. With V trimmed by 5 bases and J by 2 bases, 7 bases remained unmatched. Germline CDR1 and CDR2: SEHNR and FQNEAQ (reference sequence). The CDR3 totals 16 residues. CDR3 in amino acids: CASSPLAGAPYNEQFF. The CDR3 nucleotides are TGTGCCAGCAGCCCCTTAGCGGGAGCCCCCTACAATGAGCAGTTCTTC.

This clonotype was recorded many times. The chain has TRBV14 and TRBJ2-3; TRBD2 agrees at 9 bases. The CDR3 length is 15 residues. With V trimmed by 3 bases and J by 6 bases, 7 bases remained unmatched. Germline V gene lookup returns CDR1 SGHDN and CDR2 FVKESK. CDR3 protein: CASSQTSGLWDTQYF. CDR3 nucleotide sequence: TGTGCCAGCAGCCAGACTAGCGGACTCTGGGATACGCAGTATTTT.

The gene calls are TRBV28 and TRBJ1-1; D is perhaps TRBD1 (6 bases). V was clipped by 2 bases and J by 5 bases, with 12 bases between them. The germline V gene encodes CDR1 MDHEN and CDR2 SYDVKM. This CDR3 has 14 amino acids. CDR3 amino acids: CASSLRGARTEAFF. CDR3 nucleotides: TGTGCCAGCAGTTTAAGGGGGGCGAGGACTGAAGCTTTCTTT.

The CDR3 reads CSVEMWDEKLFF. The CDR3 nucleotides are TGCAGCGTTGAAATGTGGGATGAAAAACTGTTTTTT. The chain links TRBV29-1 to TRBJ1-4; D call uncertain. This CDR3 spans 12 amino acids. V lost 2 bases, J lost 6 bases, and 7 bases lay in between. Germline CDR1 and CDR2: SQVTM and ANQGSEA.

This clonotype was seen at least ten times. The chain has TRBV12-3 or TRBV12-4 and TRBJ2-7; the D gene is possibly TRBD1 (6 bases). The ends were cut back, 1 base at V and 3 bases at J, with 10 bases in the middle. The CDR3 sequence is 14 residues long. The CDR3 reads CASSLGSGDYEQYF. CDR3 nucleotide sequence: TGTGCCAGCAGTTTAGGTTCAGGGGACTACGAGCAGTACTTC.